The clone carrying this TCR beta chain occurred once. The antigen is not known. The source of the sample is a study of T-cell memory formation after mild COVID-19. The overall study: In these data, TCR clusters were largely donor specific. Findings of the study overall: Clones that contracted from day 15 to 85 had balanced CD4/CD8; later expanders were CD4+ biased. The study found contracting CD4+ clones mainly in CM and EM and contracting CD8+ clones in EMRA.

V lost 5 bases and J 7 bases, leaving 17 bases between the germline ends. This CDR3 is 15 amino acids long. Researchers used 5'RACE with constant-segment primers to make TCR alpha and TCR beta cDNA libraries that carry sample barcodes and UMIs. TCRdb ran MiXCR on the 5' RACE reads and lists one entry per CDR3 protein. The table lists 450,000 to 650,000 distinct CDR3 sequences, 18% of them singletons. This chain links TRBV12-3 or TRBV12-4 with TRBJ2-2, with D unclear. The sequenced sample consisted of PBMCs or a T cell subset sorted from them (not recorded which). The clonotype comes from an adult woman who had mild COVID-19 (a few samples of this study predate the infection). Cell type and time point are not known. CDR3 in amino acids: CASSEWVRENGELFF. As DNA, the CDR3 is TGTGCCAGCAGTGAATGGGTCCGAGAGAACGGGGAGCTGTTTTTT.